Listed below are T cell receptor beta chains from one sample, sequenced in a study of blood T cell repertoires in COVID-19. Clones were read by immunoSEQ multiplex PCR, and TCRdb kept only the in-frame ones, dropping some. The profile covers over 200,000 clones, with approximately 80% appearing a single time and about 2% taken by the ten largest. The sample consisted of PBMCs or T cells enriched from blood (not recorded which). Receptor source: a man in his sixties who had recovered from COVID-19. The CDR3 runs from the conserved cysteine through the conserved F or W. Each record gives: J gene, D gene, CDR3 length, V gene, clone size, CDR3 protein, CDR3 DNA. The D gene is left open where the match is weak. Expanded clones are given a class, and other clones once, few, many or no size at all.

TRBJ1-4,NA,14,TRBV19,once,CASSIGGAFEKLFF,TGTGCCAGTAGCATCGGGGGGGCTTTCGAAAAACTGTTTTTT
TRBJ1-1,NA,12,TRBV30,NA,CAWTSGNTEAFF,TGTGCCTGGACCAGCGGAAACACTGAAGCTTTCTTT
TRBJ2-7,TRBD1,16,TRBV5-7,NA,CASSSSRRDRVYEQYF,TGTGCCAGCAGCTCGTCGCGCCGGGACAGGGTCTACGAGCAGTACTTC
TRBJ2-2,NA,14,TRBV2,NA,CASSGSRATGELFF,TGTGCCAGCAGTGGATCCAGGGCCACCGGGGAGCTGTTTTTT
TRBJ2-7,TRBD1,13,TRBV29-1,NA,CSVVRGQGDEQYF,TGCAGCGTTGTTAGGGGACAGGGGGACGAGCAGTACTTC
TRBJ1-6,TRBD1,16,TRBV19,once,CASSIAGTGGNSPLHF,TGTGCCAGTAGTATAGCGGGGACAGGGGGAAATTCACCCCTCCACTTT
TRBJ2-1,NA,16,TRBV2,once,CASSEKDFSSYNEQFF,TGTGCCAGCAGTGAAAAAGACTTCAGCTCCTACAATGAGCAGTTCTTC
TRBJ1-2,NA,16,TRBV18,NA,CASSPSVDRGMQGYTF,TGTGCCAGCTCACCCTCCGTTGATAGAGGGATGCAAGGCTACACCTTC
TRBJ2-2,TRBD1,16,TRBV5-1,NA,CASSQTGTGDTGELFF,TGCGCCAGCAGCCAAACCGGGACAGGGGACACCGGGGAGCTGTTTTTT
TRBJ1-3,TRBD1,13,TRBV2,NA,CASTGATGNTIYF,TGTGCCTCCACAGGGGCTACTGGAAACACCATATATTTT
TRBJ2-1,NA,15,TRBV5-6,NA,CASSLLKGSYNEQFF,TGTGCCAGCAGCTTGTTGAAGGGGTCGTACAATGAGCAGTTCTTC
TRBJ1-2,NA,14,TRBV25-1,few,CASSEQGSNYGYTF,TGTGCCAGCAGTGAACAGGGGAGCAACTATGGCTACACCTTC
TRBJ2-2,TRBD1,13,TRBV7-2,few,CADRGLGTGELFF,TGTGCCGACAGGGGTTTGGGCACCGGGGAGCTGTTTTTT
TRBJ2-1,TRBD1,13,TRBV30,NA,CACSRGLGNEQFF,TGTGCCTGCTCCAGGGGGCTGGGGAATGAGCAGTTCTTC
TRBJ2-3,NA,15,TRBV3-1/TRBV3-2,NA,CASSQESRGTDTQYF,TGTGCCAGCAGCCAAGAATCGCGGGGCACAGATACGCAGTATTTT
TRBJ1-5,TRBD1,13,TRBV6-5,NA,CASSRQGAQPQHF,TGTGCCAGCAGTAGACAGGGAGCCCAGCCCCAGCATTTT
TRBJ1-2,NA,11,TRBV30,NA,CAWKSGLGYTF,TGTGCCTGGAAGTCAGGGCTTGGCTACACCTTC
TRBJ2-7,NA,12,TRBV29-1,NA,CSVLRDSYEQYF,TGCAGCGTTCTCCGCGACTCCTACGAGCAGTACTTC
TRBJ1-5,NA,20,TRBV7-8,once,CASSPKETGKLRYSNQPQHF,TGTGCCAGCAGCCCGAAGGAGACAGGCAAACTCCGTTATAGCAATCAGCCCCAGCATTTT
TRBJ1-2,TRBD1,13,TRBV19,NA,CASSIDRAFGYTF,TGTGCCAGTAGTATCGACAGGGCTTTTGGCTACACCTTC
TRBJ1-3,TRBD1,13,TRBV3-1/TRBV3-2,NA,CASRRDRWDTIYF,TGTGCCAGCAGACGGGACAGGTGGGACACCATATATTTT
TRBJ1-1,TRBD1,14,TRBV11-2,NA,CASSPGQVNSEAFF,TGTGCCAGCAGCCCGGGACAGGTGAACAGTGAAGCTTTCTTT
TRBJ1-3,TRBD1,16,TRBV7-2,NA,CASSLFPQGAGNTIYF,TGTGCCAGCAGCTTATTCCCGCAGGGGGCTGGAAACACCATATATTTT
TRBJ1-3,NA,16,TRBV6-1,NA,CASSEVDGSSGNTIYF,TGTGCCAGCAGTGAAGTGGACGGGAGCTCTGGAAACACCATATATTTT
TRBJ2-3,TRBD1,16,TRBV4-3,NA,CASSQTGTGSTDTQYF,TGCGCCAGCAGCCAAACCGGGACAGGTAGCACAGATACGCAGTATTTT
TRBJ2-7,NA,14,TRBV10-3,NA,CATGDGGLTYEQYF,TGTGCCACGGGGGACGGGGGACTCACCTACGAGCAGTACTTC
TRBJ1-4,NA,14,TRBV6-6,once,CASIAGNKGEKLFF,TGTGCCAGCATCGCAGGGAATAAGGGTGAAAAACTGTTTTTT
TRBJ2-7,TRBD1,16,TRBV5-5,NA,CASSLGPTGTGYEQYF,TGTGCCAGCAGCTTGGGACCGACAGGGACGGGCTACGAGCAGTACTTC
TRBJ2-7,NA,14,TRBV14,NA,CASSQDPGSYEQYF,TGTGCCAGCAGCCAAGATCCTGGGAGCTACGAGCAGTACTTC
TRBJ2-3,TRBD2,17,TRBV4-2,NA,CASSQDPGGGRADTQYF,TGTGCCAGCAGCCAAGATCCGGGCGGGGGGCGCGCAGATACGCAGTATTTT
TRBJ1-2,NA,14,TRBV6-5,NA,CASSYKTGPYGYTF,TGTGCCAGCAGTTACAAGACAGGACCCTATGGCTACACCTTC
TRBJ2-5,TRBD2,17,TRBV5-5,NA,CASSLGAGTSGVETQYF,TGTGCCAGCAGCTTGGGCGCCGGGACTAGCGGGGTAGAGACCCAGTACTTC
TRBJ2-2,TRBD2,15,TRBV5-5,few,CASSLSGERTGELFF,TGTGCCAGCAGCTTGAGCGGGGAGCGTACCGGGGAGCTGTTTTTT
TRBJ2-2,TRBD1,15,TRBV7-2,NA,CASSFGTGVTGELFF,TGTGCCAGCAGTTTTGGGACAGGGGTCACCGGGGAGCTGTTTTTT
TRBJ2-7,TRBD1,14,TRBV5-1,NA,CASSLMGQAYEQYF,TGCGCCAGCAGCTTGATGGGACAGGCCTACGAGCAGTACTTC
TRBJ1-5,TRBD1,13,TRBV5-4,NA,CASSPDRDQPQHF,TGTGCCAGCAGCCCTGACAGGGATCAGCCCCAGCATTTT
TRBJ2-6,NA,16,TRBV7-3,NA,CASKGPGGSGANVLTF,TGTGCCAGCAAAGGCCCAGGGGGGTCAGGGGCCAACGTCCTGACTTTC
TRBJ1-5,NA,13,TRBV19,NA,CASSTGEGQPQHF,TGTGCCAGTAGTACAGGGGAAGGACAGCCCCAGCATTTT
TRBJ2-7,TRBD1,14,TRBV24-1,NA,CATSGGQTPYEQYF,TGTGCCACCAGTGGGGGACAGACCCCCTACGAGCAGTACTTC
TRBJ1-6,NA,16,TRBV18,NA,CASSTDMISYNSPLHF,TGTGCCAGCTCTACGGACATGATCTCCTATAATTCACCCCTCCACTTT
TRBJ1-2,NA,15,TRBV2,once,CASKPGLRANYGYTF,TGTGCCAGCAAACCGGGACTGAGAGCTAACTATGGCTACACCTTC